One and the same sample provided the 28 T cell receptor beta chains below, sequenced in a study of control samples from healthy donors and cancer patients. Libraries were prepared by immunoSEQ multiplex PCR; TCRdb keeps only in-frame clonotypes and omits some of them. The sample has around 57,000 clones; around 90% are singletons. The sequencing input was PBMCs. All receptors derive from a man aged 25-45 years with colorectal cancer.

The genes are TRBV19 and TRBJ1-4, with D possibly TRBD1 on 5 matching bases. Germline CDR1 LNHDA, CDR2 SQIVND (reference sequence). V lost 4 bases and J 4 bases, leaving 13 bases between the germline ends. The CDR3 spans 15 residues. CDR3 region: CASSTRDGYNEKLFF. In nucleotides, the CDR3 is TGTGCCAGTAGTACCCGGGACGGATATAATGAAAAACTGTTTTTT.

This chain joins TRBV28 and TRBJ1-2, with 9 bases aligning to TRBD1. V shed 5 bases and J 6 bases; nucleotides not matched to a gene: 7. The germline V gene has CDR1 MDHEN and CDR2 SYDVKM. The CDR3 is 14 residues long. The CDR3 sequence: CASSIPGQGNGYTF. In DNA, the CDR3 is TGTGCCAGCAGTATACCCGGACAGGGGAATGGCTACACCTTC.

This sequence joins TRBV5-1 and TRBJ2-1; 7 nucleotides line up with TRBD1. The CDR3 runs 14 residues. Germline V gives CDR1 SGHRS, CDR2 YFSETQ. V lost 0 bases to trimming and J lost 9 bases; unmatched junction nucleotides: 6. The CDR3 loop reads CASSLVATGSEQFF. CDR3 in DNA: TGCGCCAGCAGCTTGGTGGCGACAGGGAGTGAGCAGTTCTTC.

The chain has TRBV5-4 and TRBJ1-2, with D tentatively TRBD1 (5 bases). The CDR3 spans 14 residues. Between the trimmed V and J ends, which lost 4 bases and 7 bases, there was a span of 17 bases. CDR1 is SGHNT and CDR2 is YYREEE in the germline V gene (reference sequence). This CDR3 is CASSPGPRVAGYTF. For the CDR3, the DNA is TGTGCCAGCAGCCCGGGACCCCGAGTTGCTGGCTACACCTTC.

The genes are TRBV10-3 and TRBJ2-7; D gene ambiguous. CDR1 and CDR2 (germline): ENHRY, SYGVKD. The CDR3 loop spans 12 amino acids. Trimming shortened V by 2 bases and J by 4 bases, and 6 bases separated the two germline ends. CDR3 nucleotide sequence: TGTGCCATCAGTGAGGAAGGATACGAGCAGTACGTC. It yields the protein CAISEEGYEQYV.

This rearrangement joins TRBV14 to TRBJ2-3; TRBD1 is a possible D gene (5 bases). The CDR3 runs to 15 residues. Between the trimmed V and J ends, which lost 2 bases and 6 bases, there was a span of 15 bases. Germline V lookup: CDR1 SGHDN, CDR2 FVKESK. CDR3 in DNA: TGTGCCAGCAGCCAAAGGACACTGAACTTGGATACGCAGTATTTT. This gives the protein CASSQRTLNLDTQYF.

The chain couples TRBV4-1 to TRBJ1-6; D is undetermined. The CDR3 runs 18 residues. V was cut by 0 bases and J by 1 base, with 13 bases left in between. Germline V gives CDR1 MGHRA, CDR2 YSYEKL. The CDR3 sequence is CASSQDYGSQSYNSPLHF. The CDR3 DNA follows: TGCGCCAGCAGCCAAGATTATGGGTCACAGTCCTATAATTCACCCCTCCACTTT.

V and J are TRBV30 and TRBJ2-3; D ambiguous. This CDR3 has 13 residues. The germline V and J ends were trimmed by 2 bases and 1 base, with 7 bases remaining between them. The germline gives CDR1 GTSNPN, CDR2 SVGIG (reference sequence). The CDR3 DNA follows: TGTGCCTGGAGTAGCGAAGGCACAGATACGCAGTATTTT. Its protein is CAWSSEGTDTQYF.

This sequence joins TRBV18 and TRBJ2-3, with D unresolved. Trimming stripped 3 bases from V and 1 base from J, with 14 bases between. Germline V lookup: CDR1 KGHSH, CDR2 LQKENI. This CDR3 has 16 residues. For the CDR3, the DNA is TGTGCCAGCTCACCTTTCTATACTCGTCGCACAGATACGCAGTATTTT. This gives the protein CASSPFYTRRTDTQYF.

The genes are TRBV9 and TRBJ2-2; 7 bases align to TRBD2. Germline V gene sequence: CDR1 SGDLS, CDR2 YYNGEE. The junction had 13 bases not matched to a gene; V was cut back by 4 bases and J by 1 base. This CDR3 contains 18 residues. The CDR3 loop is CASSPPGRANLNTGELFF. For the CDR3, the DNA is TGTGCCAGCAGCCCCCCGGGGAGGGCCAATCTGAACACCGGGGAGCTGTTTTTT.

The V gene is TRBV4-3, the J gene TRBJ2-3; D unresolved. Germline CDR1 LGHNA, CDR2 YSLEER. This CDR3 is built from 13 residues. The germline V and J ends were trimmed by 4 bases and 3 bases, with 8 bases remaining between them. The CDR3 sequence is CASSLRRTDTQYF. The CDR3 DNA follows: TGCGCCAGCAGCCTACGCCGGACAGATACGCAGTATTTT.

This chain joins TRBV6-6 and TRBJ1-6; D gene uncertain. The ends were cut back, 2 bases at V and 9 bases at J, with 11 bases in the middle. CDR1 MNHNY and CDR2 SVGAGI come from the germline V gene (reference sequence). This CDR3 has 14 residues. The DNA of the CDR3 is TGTGCCAGCAGTTACGCCGGCACAGCTTCACCCCTCCACTTT. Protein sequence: CASSYAGTASPLHF.

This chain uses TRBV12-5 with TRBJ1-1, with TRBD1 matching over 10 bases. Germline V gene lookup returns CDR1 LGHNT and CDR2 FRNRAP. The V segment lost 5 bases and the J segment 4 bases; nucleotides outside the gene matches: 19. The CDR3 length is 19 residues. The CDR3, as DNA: TGTGCTAGTGGTCCGTCCCGGGACAGGGGTAAGGAAGGCACCACTGAAGCTTTCTTT. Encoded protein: CASGPSRDRGKEGTTEAFF.

CDR3 region: CAWTGYTGTADSYGYTF. The CDR3 coding sequence is TGTGCCTGGACGGGTTATACTGGGACAGCTGATAGCTATGGCTACACCTTC. The chain joins TRBV30 to TRBJ1-2, with 7 positions matching TRBD1. V lost 4 bases to trimming and J lost 4 bases; unmatched junction nucleotides: 18. In germline, CDR1 is GTSNPN, CDR2 SVGIG (reference sequence). The CDR3 length is 17 residues.

CDR3 in amino acids: CSVVPLAGDHNEQFF. In DNA form, the CDR3 reads TGCAGCGTTGTGCCTCTAGCGGGGGACCACAATGAGCAGTTCTTC. The V gene is TRBV29-1, the J gene TRBJ2-1, with 10 bases aligning to TRBD2. The junction had 8 bases not matched to a gene; V was cut back by 4 bases and J by 5 bases. Germline values: CDR1 SQVTM, CDR2 ANQGSEA. There are 15 residues in the CDR3.

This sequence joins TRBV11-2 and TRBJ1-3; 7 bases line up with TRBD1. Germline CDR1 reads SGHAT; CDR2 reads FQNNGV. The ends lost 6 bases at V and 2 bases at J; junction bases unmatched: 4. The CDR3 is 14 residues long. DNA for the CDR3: TGTGCCAGCAGTCAAGGGACAGCTGGAAACACCATATATTTT. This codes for CASSQGTAGNTIYF. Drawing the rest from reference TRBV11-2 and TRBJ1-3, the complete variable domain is EAGVAQSPRYKIIEKRQSVAFWCNPISGHATLYWYQQILGQGPKLLIQFQNNGVVDDSQLPKDRFSAERLKGVDSTLKIQPAKLEDSAVYLCASSQGTAGNTIYFGEGSWLTVV.

The CDR3 region has the DNA TGTGCCACCAGTGACTCGCGAGGGCCAGGGGACAATGAAAAACTGTTTTTT. Amino acid sequence: CATSDSRGPGDNEKLFF. The rearrangement links TRBV24-1 to TRBJ1-4; tentative D call: TRBD1 (6 bases). The V end was cut by 4 bases, the J end by 5 bases, with 19 bases between. CDR3 size: 17 residues. Germline CDR1 KGHDR, CDR2 SFDVKD.

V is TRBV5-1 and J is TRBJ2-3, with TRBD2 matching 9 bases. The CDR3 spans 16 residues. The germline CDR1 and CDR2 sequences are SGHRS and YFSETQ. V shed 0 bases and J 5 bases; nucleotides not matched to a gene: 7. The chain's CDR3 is CASSLVAGGIGDTQYF. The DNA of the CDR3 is TGCGCCAGCAGCTTGGTGGCGGGGGGGATCGGAGATACGCAGTATTTT.

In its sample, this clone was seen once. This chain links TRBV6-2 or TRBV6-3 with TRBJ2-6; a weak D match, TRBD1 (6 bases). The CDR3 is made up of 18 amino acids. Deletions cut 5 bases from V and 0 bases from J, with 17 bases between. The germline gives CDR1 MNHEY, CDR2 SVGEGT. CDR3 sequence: CASSDWTVVLSGANVLTF. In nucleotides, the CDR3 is TGTGCCAGCAGTGACTGGACAGTAGTTCTCTCTGGGGCCAACGTCCTGACTTTC.

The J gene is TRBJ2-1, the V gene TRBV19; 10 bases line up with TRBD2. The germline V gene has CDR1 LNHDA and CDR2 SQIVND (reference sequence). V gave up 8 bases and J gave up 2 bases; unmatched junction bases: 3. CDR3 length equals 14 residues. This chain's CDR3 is CASQLAGTYNEQFF. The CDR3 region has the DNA TGTGCCAGTCAACTAGCGGGGACCTACAATGAGCAGTTCTTC.

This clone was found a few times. The CDR3 reads CASSSGEGRNNEQFF. The CDR3 DNA follows: TGTGCCAGTAGTAGCGGGGAAGGTAGGAACAATGAGCAGTTCTTC. The gene calls are TRBV19 and TRBJ2-1; tentative D call: TRBD2 (6 bases). V lost 4 bases and J lost 5, with 15 bases in between. The CDR3 runs 15 residues. Germline V gene sequence: CDR1 LNHDA, CDR2 SQIVND (reference sequence).

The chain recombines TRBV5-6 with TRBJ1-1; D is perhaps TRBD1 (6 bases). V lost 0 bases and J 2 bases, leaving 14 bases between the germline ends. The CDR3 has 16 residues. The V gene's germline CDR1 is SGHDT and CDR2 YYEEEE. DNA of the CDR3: TGTGCCAGCAGCTTGGACAGGGTTTGGGGAAACACTGAAGCTTTCTTT. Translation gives CASSLDRVWGNTEAFF. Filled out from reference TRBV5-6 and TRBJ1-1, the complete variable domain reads DAGVTQSPTHLIKTRGQQVTLRCSPKSGHDTVSWYQQALGQGPQFIFQYYEEEERQRGNFPDRFSGHQFPNYSSELNVNALLLGDSALYLCASSLDRVWGNTEAFFGQGTRLTVV.

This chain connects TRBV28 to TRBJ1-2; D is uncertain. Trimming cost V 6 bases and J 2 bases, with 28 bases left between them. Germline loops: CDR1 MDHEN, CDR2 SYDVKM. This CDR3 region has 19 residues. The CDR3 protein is CASRSIRVLNPLRNYGYTF. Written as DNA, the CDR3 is TGTGCCAGCAGGAGTATAAGGGTTTTGAACCCCCTCCGAAACTATGGCTACACCTTC.

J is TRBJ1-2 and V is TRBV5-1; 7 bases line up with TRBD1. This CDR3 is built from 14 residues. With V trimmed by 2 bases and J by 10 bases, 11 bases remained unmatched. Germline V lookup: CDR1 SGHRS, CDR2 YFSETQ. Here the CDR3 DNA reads TGCGCCAGCAGCTTCACCGGGACAGTGAATGACTACACCTTC. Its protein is CASSFTGTVNDYTF.

CDR3 nucleotide sequence: TGTGCCAGCAGCTCCCAATTAGCACCAGAGACCCAGTACTTC. It encodes CASSSQLAPETQYF. J is TRBJ2-5 and V is TRBV13; D is unresolved. The CDR3 extends over 14 amino acids. V dropped 4 bases and J dropped 4 bases, with 13 bases sitting between them. Germline lookup yields CDR1 PRHDT and CDR2 FYEKMQ (reference sequence).

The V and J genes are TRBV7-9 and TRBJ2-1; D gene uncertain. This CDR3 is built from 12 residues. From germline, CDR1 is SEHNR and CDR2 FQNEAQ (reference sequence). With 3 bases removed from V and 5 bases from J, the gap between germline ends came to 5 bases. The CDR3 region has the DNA TGTGCCAGCAGCTTTGGGGACAATGAGCAGTTCTTC. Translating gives CASSFGDNEQFF.

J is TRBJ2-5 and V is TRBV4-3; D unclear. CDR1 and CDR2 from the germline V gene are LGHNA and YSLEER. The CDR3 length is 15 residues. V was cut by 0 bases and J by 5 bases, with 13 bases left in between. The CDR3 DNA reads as TGCGCCAGCAGCCAAGATCCTAGGAGCTGGGAGACCCAGTACTTC. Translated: CASSQDPRSWETQYF.

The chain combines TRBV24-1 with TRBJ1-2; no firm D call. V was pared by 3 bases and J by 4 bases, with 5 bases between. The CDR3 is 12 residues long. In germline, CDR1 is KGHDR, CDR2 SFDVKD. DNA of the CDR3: TGTGCCACCAGTGATAAGGCCTATGGCTACACCTTC. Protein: CATSDKAYGYTF.